Listed here is a single TCR beta chain. Its antigen is unidentified. Produced via immunoSEQ multiplex PCR; TCRdb's table is partial and in-frame only. There are over 45,000 clones in the sample; 60% to 80% occur only once, and about 5% lies in the top ten. This entry comes from a study of CD4+ T cells in melanoma. Study observations and caveats: CD8+ T cell, macrophage and B cell function reportedly correlated with neoantigen-specific CD4+ T cells. Diverse differentiation states were reported for melanoma neoantigen-specific CD4+ T cells.

This CDR3 spans 14 amino acids. Trimming cost V 8 bases and J 7 bases; bases outside gene matches: 8. This chain joins TRBV23-1 and TRBJ2-6, with 7 bases that match TRBD1. TRBV23-1 is identified as an open reading frame with a role that is uncertain. Sequences were obtained from tumor tissue. This clonotype was sampled from a human donor with melanoma. For the CDR3, the DNA is TGCGCCAGCGGGCGACAGGGTGGAGCCAACGTCCTGACTTTC. Residues: CASGRQGGANVLTF.